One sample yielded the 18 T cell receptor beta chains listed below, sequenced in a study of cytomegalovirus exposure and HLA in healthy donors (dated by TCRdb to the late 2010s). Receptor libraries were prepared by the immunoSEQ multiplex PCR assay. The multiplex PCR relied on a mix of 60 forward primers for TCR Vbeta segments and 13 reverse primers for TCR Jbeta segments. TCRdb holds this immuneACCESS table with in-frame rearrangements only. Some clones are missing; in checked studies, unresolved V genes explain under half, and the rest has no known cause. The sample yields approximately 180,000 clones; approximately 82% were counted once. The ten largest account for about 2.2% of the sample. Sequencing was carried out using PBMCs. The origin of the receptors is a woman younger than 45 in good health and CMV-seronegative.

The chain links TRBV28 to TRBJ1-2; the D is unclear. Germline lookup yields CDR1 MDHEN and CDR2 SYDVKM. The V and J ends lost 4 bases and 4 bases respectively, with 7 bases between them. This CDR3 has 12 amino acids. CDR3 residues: CASSYSSYGYTF. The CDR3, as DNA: TGTGCCAGCAGTTACTCATCCTATGGCTACACCTTC.

The CDR3 coding sequence is TGCAGCGTTGTGATGATGAGGGGAGGCACCGGGGAGCTGTTTTTT. Translating it yields CSVVMMRGGTGELFF. The chain carries TRBV29-1 and TRBJ2-2; possibly TRBD2 for D (6 bases). V gave up 4 bases and J gave up 4 bases, with 16 bases separating them. The CDR3 length is 15 residues. CDR1 and CDR2 from the germline V gene are SQVTM and ANQGSEA.

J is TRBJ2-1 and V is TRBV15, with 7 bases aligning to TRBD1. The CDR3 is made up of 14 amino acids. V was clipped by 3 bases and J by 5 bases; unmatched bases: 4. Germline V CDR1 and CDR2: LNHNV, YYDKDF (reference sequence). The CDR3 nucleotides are TGTGCCACCAGCAGGGCTGACAGGGACAATGAGCAGTTCTTC. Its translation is CATSRADRDNEQFF.

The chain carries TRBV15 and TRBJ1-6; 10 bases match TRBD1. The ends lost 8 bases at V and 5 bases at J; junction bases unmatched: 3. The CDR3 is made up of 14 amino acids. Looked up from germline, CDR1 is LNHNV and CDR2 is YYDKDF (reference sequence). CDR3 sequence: CATSGQGDNSPLHF. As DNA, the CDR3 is TGTGCCACCTCCGGACAGGGGGATAATTCACCCCTCCACTTT.

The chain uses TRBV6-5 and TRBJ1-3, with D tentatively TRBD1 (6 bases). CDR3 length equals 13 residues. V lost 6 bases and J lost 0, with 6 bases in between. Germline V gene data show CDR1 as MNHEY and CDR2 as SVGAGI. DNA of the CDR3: TGTGCCAGCAGGGACAGCTCTGGAAACACCATATATTTT. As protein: CASRDSSGNTIYF.

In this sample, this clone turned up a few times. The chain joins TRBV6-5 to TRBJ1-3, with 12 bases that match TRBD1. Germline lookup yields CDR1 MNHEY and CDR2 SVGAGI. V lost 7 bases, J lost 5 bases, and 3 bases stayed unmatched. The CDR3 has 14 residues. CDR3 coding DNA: TGTGCCAGCACCTGGGACAGGGGGCGAAACACCATATATTTT. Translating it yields CASTWDRGRNTIYF.

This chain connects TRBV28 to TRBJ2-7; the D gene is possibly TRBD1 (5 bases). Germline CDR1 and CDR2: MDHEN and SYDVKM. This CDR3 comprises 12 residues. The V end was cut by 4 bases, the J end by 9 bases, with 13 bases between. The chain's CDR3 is CASSSRVLGQYF. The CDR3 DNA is TGTGCCAGCAGTTCCAGGGTACTGGGGCAGTACTTC.

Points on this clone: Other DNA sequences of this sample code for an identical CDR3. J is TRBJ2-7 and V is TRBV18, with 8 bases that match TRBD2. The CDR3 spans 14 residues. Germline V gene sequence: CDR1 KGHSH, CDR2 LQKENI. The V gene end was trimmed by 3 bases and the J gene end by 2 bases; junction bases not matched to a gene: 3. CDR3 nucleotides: TGTGCCAGCTCACCGCGGGGGGTGGCCTACGAGCAGTACTTC. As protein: CASSPRGVAYEQYF.

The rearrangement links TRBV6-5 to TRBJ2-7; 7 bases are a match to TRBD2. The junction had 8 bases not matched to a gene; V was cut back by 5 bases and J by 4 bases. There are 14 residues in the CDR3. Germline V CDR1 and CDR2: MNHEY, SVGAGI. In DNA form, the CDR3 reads TGTGCCAGCAGTGCCGGGACTACATCTTACGAGCAGTACTTC. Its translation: CASSAGTTSYEQYF.

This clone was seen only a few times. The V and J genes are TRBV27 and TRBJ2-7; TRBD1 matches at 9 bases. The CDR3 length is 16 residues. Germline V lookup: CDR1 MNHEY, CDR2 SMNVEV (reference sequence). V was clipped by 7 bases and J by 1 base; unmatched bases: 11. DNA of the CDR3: TGTGCCAGCACCATGAGGTGGGGACAGGGTTCCTACGAGCAGTACTTC. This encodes CASTMRWGQGSYEQYF.

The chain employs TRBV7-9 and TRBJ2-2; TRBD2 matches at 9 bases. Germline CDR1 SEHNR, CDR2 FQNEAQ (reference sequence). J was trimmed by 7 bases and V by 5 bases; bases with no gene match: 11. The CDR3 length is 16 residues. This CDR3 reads CASSTRPGLAGGELFF. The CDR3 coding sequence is TGTGCCAGCAGCACAAGACCGGGACTAGCCGGCGGGGAGCTGTTTTTT.

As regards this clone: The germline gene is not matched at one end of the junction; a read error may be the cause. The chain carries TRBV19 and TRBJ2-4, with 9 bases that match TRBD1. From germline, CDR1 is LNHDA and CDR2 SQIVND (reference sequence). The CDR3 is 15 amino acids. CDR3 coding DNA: TGTGCCAGTAGTATAGGGACAGGGGTCGAAAACAGTCAGTACTTC. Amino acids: CASSIGTGVENSQYF.

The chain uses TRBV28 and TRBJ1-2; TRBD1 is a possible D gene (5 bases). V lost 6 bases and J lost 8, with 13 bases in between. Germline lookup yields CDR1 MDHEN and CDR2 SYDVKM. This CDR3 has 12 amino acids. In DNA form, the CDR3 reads TGTGCCAGCAGCTCAACCGACAGCGGCTACACCTTC. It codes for CASSSTDSGYTF.

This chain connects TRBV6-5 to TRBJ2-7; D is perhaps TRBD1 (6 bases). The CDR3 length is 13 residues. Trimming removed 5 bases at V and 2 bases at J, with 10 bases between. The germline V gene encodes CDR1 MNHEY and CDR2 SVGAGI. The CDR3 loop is CASSLQGPYEQYF. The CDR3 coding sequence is TGTGCCAGCAGTCTACAGGGTCCCTACGAGCAGTACTTC.

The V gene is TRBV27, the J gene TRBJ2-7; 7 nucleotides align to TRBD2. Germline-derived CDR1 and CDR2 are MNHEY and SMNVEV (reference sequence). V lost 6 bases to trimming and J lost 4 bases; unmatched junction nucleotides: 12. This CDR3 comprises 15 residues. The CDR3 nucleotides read TGTGCCAGCAGAGAAGCGGGACTAATTTTATACGAGCAGTACTTC. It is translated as CASREAGLILYEQYF.

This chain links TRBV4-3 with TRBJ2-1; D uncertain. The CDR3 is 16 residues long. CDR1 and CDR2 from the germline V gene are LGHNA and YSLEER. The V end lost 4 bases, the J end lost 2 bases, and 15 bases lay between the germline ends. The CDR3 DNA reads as TGCGCCAGCAGCCTCCACGGTGGAGTCCCCTACAATGAGCAGTTCTTC. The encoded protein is CASSLHGGVPYNEQFF.

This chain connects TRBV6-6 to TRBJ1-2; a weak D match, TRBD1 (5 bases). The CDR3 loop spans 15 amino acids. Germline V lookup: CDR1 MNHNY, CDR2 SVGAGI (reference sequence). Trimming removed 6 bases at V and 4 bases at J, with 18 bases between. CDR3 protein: CASSRPGGEGYGYTF. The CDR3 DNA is TGTGCCAGCAGCCGACCGGGGGGGGAGGGCTATGGCTACACCTTC.

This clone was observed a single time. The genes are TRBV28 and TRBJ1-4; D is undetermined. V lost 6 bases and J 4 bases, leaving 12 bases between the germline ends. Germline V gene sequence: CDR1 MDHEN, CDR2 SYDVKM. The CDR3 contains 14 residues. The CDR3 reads CASRAPLRNEKLFF. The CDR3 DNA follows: TGTGCCAGCAGGGCCCCCCTTCGTAATGAAAAACTGTTTTTT.